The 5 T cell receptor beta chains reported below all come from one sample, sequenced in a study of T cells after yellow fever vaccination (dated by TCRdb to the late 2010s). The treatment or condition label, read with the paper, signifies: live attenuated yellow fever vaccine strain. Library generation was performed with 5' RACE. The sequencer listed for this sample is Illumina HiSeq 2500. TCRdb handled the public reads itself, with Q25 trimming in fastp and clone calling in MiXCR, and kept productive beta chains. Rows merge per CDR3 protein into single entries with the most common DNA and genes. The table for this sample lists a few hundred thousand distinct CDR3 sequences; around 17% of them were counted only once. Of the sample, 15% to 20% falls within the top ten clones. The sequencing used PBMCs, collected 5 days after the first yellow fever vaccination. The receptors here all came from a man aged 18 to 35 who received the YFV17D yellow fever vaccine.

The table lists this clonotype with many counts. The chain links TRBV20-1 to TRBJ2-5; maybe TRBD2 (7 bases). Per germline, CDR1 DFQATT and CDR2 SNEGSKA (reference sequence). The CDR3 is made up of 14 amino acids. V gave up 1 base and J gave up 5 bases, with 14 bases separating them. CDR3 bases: TGCAGTGCTAGAGCCAAGGGGGGGGTGGAGACCCAGTACTTC. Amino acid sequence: CSARAKGGVETQYF.

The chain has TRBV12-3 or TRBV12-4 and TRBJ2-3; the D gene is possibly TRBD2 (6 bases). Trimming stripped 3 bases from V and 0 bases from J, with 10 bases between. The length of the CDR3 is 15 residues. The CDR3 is CASSFVAGSTDTQYF. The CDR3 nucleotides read TGTGCCAGCAGTTTTGTGGCGGGAAGCACAGATACGCAGTATTTT.

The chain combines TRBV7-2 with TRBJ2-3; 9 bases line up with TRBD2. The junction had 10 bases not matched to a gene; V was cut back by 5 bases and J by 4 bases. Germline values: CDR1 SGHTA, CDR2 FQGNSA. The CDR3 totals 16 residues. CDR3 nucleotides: TGTGCCAGCAGCCCTCGGCTAGCGGGACGTGCAGATACGCAGTATTTT. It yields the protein CASSPRLAGRADTQYF.

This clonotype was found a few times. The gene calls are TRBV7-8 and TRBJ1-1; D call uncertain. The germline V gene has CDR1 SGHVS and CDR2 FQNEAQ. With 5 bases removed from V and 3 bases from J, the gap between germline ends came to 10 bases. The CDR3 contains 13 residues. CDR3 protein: CASSPFGDTEAFF. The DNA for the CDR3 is TGTGCCAGCAGCCCCTTTGGGGACACTGAAGCTTTCTTT.

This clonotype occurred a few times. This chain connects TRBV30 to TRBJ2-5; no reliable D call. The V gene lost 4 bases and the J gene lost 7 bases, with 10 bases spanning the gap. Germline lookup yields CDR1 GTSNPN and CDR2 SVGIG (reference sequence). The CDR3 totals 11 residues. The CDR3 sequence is CAWKPEGTQYF. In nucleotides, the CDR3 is TGTGCCTGGAAACCAGAAGGGACCCAGTACTTC.